This T cell receptor beta chain was profiled in a study of cytomegalovirus exposure and HLA in healthy donors. Looking at the study overall: Most donors, around 81% of approximately 400 genotyped, fell in the Caucasian-associated ancestry cluster. The study's findings and limits: According to an earlier analysis, most TCR beta V segments yielded productive rearrangements about 87% or about 30% of the time.

PCR amplification relied on 60 Vbeta primers (plus 13 Jbeta primers). Clones were sequenced by immunoSEQ multiplex PCR, and TCRdb holds only the in-frame ones, with some missing. The table has fewer than 150,000 clones, around 80% seen once. On this clone itself: The antigen remains undetermined.

Healthy people donating bone marrow made up the donors. Germline assignment: CDR1 LGHNA and CDR2 YNFKEQ. The V end was cut by 1 base, the J end by 0 bases, with 9 bases between. CDR3 length: 16 amino acids. The receptor was isolated from a female donor in good health and CMV-seropositive. The chain links TRBV4-2 to TRBJ2-2; TRBD1 is a possible D gene (5 bases). Material: PBMCs. CDR3 protein: CASSQVRQTNTGELFF. CDR3 nucleotide sequence: TGTGCCAGCAGCCAAGTGCGACAGACGAACACCGGGGAGCTGTTTTTT.